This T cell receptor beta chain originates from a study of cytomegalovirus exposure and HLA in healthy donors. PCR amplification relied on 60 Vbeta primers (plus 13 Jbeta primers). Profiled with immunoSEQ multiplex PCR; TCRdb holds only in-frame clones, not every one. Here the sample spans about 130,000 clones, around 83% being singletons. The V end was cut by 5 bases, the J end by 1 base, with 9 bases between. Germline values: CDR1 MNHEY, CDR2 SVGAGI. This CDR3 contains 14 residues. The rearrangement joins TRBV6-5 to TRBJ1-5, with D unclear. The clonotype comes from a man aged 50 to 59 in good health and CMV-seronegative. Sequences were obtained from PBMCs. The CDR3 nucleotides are TGTGCCAGCAGTACGAGTGAGAGCAATCAGCCCCAGCATTTT. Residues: CASSTSESNQPQHF.